The subject of this entry is one TCR beta chain. The antigen remains unidentified. This table comes from immunoSEQ multiplex PCR, and its TCRdb copy is limited to in-frame clones, with some not included. In the table there are 150,000 to 200,000 clones, 70% to 90% of which are singletons. The data were obtained in a study of T cell responses to AZD1222 COVID-19 vaccine. Study conclusions and caveats: Reports indicate that nearly half of spike-specific TCRs are directed at unmutated variant regions. Receipt of two AZD1222 doses was followed by a rise in Spike-specific TCR breadth and depth. Baseline testing showed seropositivity in only a handful of AZD1222 recipients.

The germline V gene has CDR1 MNHEY and CDR2 SVGAGI. Trimming removed 5 bases at V and 8 bases at J, with 9 bases between. This CDR3 spans 11 amino acids. This TCR derives from an adult in good health. This chain uses TRBV6-5 with TRBJ1-2; D gene uncertain. The sequenced sample was peripheral blood, obtained on day 0 of AZD1222 vaccination. The chain's CDR3 is CASSLAGGYTF. CDR3 sequence (DNA): TGTGCCAGCAGTCTTGCAGGCGGCTACACCTTC.